The rows below give T cell receptor beta chains drawn from one sample of a study of T cell repertoires in aging, cancer and after chemotherapy. TCRdb passed the multiplex PCR reads through MiXCR, listing each CDR3 protein once. Among 7,300 or so distinct CDR3 sequences, 35% to 50% were seen once, and the ten largest hold 14% to 15%. Material: blood. These receptors were obtained from a human donor in good health. Each CDR3 is given with its conserved first and last residue. The order of the fields is J gene, clone size, V gene, D gene, CDR3 protein, CDR3 DNA. The D gene is left open where the match is weak. The size entry is marked missing in some rows and otherwise reads once, few, many or a size class.

TRBJ2-4,NA,TRBV20-1,TRBD1,CSAKPGGLDIQYF,TGCAGTGCTAAACCAGGGGGCTTGGACATTCAGTACTTC
TRBJ1-5,NA,TRBV12-3/TRBV12-4,TRBD1,CASSGQGSNQPQHF,TGTGCCAGCAGCGGACAGGGCAGCAATCAGCCCCAGCATTTT
TRBJ2-1,NA,TRBV6-5,NA,CASMRGSYNEQFF,TGTGCCAGCATGCGGGGTTCCTACAATGAGCAGTTCTTC
TRBJ1-3,NA,TRBV7-6,NA,CASSQSGPGNTIYF,TGTGCCAGCAGCCAATCAGGGCCTGGAAACACCATATATTTT
TRBJ2-3,NA,TRBV11-2,NA,CASSLASAPSADTQYF,TGTGCCAGCAGCTTAGCCTCTGCCCCGAGCGCAGATACGCAGTATTTT
TRBJ2-1,NA,TRBV6-4,NA,CASSEGGNSYNEQFF,TGTGCCAGCAGTGAAGGGGGTAACTCCTACAATGAGCAGTTCTTC
TRBJ1-6,NA,TRBV28,NA,CASSTHRDVSPLHF,TGTGCCAGCAGTACTCACAGGGATGTTTCACCCCTCCACTTT
TRBJ2-6,large,TRBV6-5,TRBD1,CASSYFHRGIRIVTF,TGTGCCAGCAGTTACTTTCACAGGGGGATAAGAATTGTGACTTTC
TRBJ2-3,NA,TRBV5-5,NA,CASSEAPTDTQYF,TGTGCCAGCAGCGAGGCGCCGACAGATACGCAGTATTTT
TRBJ2-1,NA,TRBV6-5,NA,CASSYSEGNEQFF,TGTGCCAGCAGTTACTCTGAGGGGAATGAGCAGTTCTTC
TRBJ2-1,NA,TRBV27,NA,CASKGSSVNEQFF,TGTGCCAGCAAAGGTAGTAGCGTGAATGAGCAGTTCTTC
TRBJ2-2,NA,TRBV19,NA,CASNDGNRATGELFF,TGTGCCAGTAATGATGGTAACAGGGCCACCGGGGAGCTGTTTTTT
TRBJ2-4,NA,TRBV19,NA,CASSKRDHGNIQYF,TGTGCCAGTAGCAAAAGGGATCACGGAAACATTCAGTACTTC
TRBJ2-3,few,TRBV19,TRBD1,CASSIDRGTDTQYF,TGTGCCAGTAGTATCGACAGGGGCACAGATACGCAGTATTTT
TRBJ1-5,few,TRBV7-2,NA,CASSLEMDRTQHF,TGTGCCAGCAGCTTAGAAATGGACCGAACCCAGCATTTT
TRBJ1-3,few,TRBV9,NA,CASSAADTIYF,TGTGCCAGCAGCGCCGCGGACACCATATATTTT
TRBJ2-7,NA,TRBV6-1,NA,CATYGGRLSPYEQYF,TGTGCCACTTACGGGGGGCGCTTATCGCCCTACGAGCAGTACTTC
TRBJ2-3,NA,TRBV5-1,NA,CASSPGTDTQYF,TGCGCCAGCAGCCCCGGGACAGATACGCAGTATTTT
TRBJ1-6,NA,TRBV6-5,NA,CASSYQDYNSPLHF,TGTGCCAGCAGTTACCAAGACTATAATTCACCCCTCCACTTT
TRBJ2-4,few,TRBV12-3/TRBV12-4,NA,CASRARLSEGGGNIQYF,TGTGCCAGCAGGGCCAGGTTGAGTGAGGGGGGAGGAAACATTCAGTACTTC
TRBJ1-4,NA,TRBV10-1,NA,CASSDPRGQNEKLFF,TGCGCCAGCAGTGACCCCCGGGGCCAAAATGAAAAACTGTTTTTT
TRBJ2-2,NA,TRBV20-1,NA,CSAREGASNTGELFF,TGCAGTGCTAGGGAGGGGGCCTCAAACACCGGGGAGCTGTTTTTT
TRBJ1-3,few,TRBV6-1,NA,CASTISGGSGNTIYF,TGTGCCAGCACTATAAGTGGAGGCTCTGGAAACACCATATATTTT
TRBJ2-2,NA,TRBV27,NA,CASSSRGDRRTGELFF,TGTGCCAGCAGTTCCCGGGGGGACAGGCGGACCGGGGAGCTGTTTTTT
TRBJ2-1,few,TRBV20-1,NA,CSARVYGEVYREQFF,TGCAGTGCTAGAGTCTACGGGGAGGTCTACAGAGAGCAGTTCTTC
TRBJ2-5,NA,TRBV29-1,NA,CSAILGAVETQYF,TGCAGCGCGATACTGGGGGCTGTGGAGACCCAGTACTTC
TRBJ2-1,once,TRBV19,TRBD2,CASSSGGDYNEQFF,TGTGCCAGTAGTTCCGGGGGGGACTACAATGAGCAGTTCTTC
TRBJ2-1,NA,TRBV14,NA,CASSQVKILANNEQFF,TGTGCCAGCAGCCAAGTAAAGATTTTGGCCAACAATGAGCAGTTCTTC
TRBJ2-7,medium-sized,TRBV29-1,NA,CSVLQTPNEQYF,TGCAGCGTTCTACAGACCCCCAACGAGCAGTACTTC
TRBJ1-1,NA,TRBV29-1,NA,CSVEDHPGGDTEAFF,TGCAGCGTTGAAGATCATCCGGGGGGGGACACTGAAGCTTTCTTT
TRBJ2-7,NA,TRBV12-3/TRBV12-4,NA,CASSLRRVHYEQYF,TGTGCCAGCAGTTTACGCAGGGTACACTACGAGCAGTACTTC
TRBJ2-3,NA,TRBV6-4,TRBD2,CASSERDSTDTQYF,TGTGCCAGCAGCGAGCGGGACTCCACAGATACGCAGTATTTT
TRBJ2-3,few,TRBV20-1,TRBD2,CSALNTGGSTDTQYF,TGCAGTGCCCTCAATACGGGGGGAAGCACAGATACGCAGTATTTT
TRBJ2-5,NA,TRBV29-1,TRBD2,CSVPGALTSGEETQYF,TGCAGCGTCCCCGGGGCCCTGACTAGCGGGGAAGAGACCCAGTACTTC
TRBJ2-5,NA,TRBV7-9,NA,CASSPKGQTQYF,TGTGCCAGCAGCCCCAAGGGGCAGACCCAGTACTTC
TRBJ2-7,NA,TRBV7-9,NA,CASSLGSAHRLEQYF,TGTGCCAGCAGCTTAGGCTCAGCCCACAGGTTGGAGCAGTACTTC
TRBJ2-7,NA,TRBV19,NA,CASSEVTSYEQYF,TGTGCCAGTAGTGAGGTTACCTCCTACGAGCAGTACTTC
TRBJ2-7,few,TRBV19,NA,CASSGTGASYEQYF,TGTGCCAGTAGTGGGACGGGCGCCTCCTACGAGCAGTACTTC
TRBJ2-7,NA,TRBV6-5,NA,CASSYSSTGRVTYEQYF,TGTGCCAGCAGTTACTCGTCGACAGGGAGGGTGACCTACGAGCAGTACTTC
TRBJ1-5,few,TRBV6-5,NA,CASSYGGNQPQHF,TGTGCCAGCAGTTACGGGGGCAATCAGCCCCAGCATTTT
TRBJ2-1,NA,TRBV13,NA,CASSRPVGGREQFF,TGTGCCAGCAGCAGACCAGTGGGGGGGCGAGAGCAGTTCTTC
TRBJ1-1,NA,TRBV24-1,NA,CATSEPTGFEAFF,TGTGCCACCAGTGAACCCACAGGCTTTGAAGCTTTCTTT
TRBJ1-2,NA,TRBV12-3/TRBV12-4,NA,CASSLRTSLYGYTF,TGTGCCAGCAGTTTACGAACGAGCCTCTATGGCTACACCTTC
TRBJ1-4,few,TRBV30,NA,CAWSTQGLVEKLFF,TGTGCCTGGAGTACCCAGGGGCTTGTCGAAAAACTGTTTTTT
TRBJ2-2,NA,TRBV19,NA,CASNGRRGLGGELFF,TGTGCCAGTAACGGGCGGCGGGGGCTTGGCGGGGAGCTGTTTTTT
TRBJ1-1,few,TRBV6-5,NA,CASREDSANTEAFF,TGTGCCAGCAGAGAGGACAGTGCGAACACTGAAGCTTTCTTT
TRBJ2-6,once,TRBV20-1,TRBD1,CSARAPGGRSGANVLTF,TGCAGTGCTAGAGCCCCAGGGGGACGCTCTGGGGCCAACGTCCTGACTTTC
TRBJ1-5,NA,TRBV28,NA,CASSFWGSDGGGQPQHF,TGTGCCAGCAGTTTTTGGGGGTCGGACGGGGGCGGTCAGCCCCAGCATTTT
TRBJ2-6,once,TRBV5-4,NA,CASSWTASGANVLTF,TGTGCCAGCAGCTGGACAGCGTCTGGGGCCAACGTCCTGACTTTC
TRBJ2-6,NA,TRBV27,NA,CASSTGRLSGANVLTF,TGTGCCAGCAGTACCGGGCGATTGTCTGGGGCCAACGTCCTGACTTTC
TRBJ2-1,medium-sized,TRBV6-6,NA,CASSPTPQGGEQFF,TGTGCCAGCAGTCCGACCCCACAGGGAGGGGAGCAGTTCTTC
TRBJ2-7,few,TRBV20-1,NA,CSARRQERVEQYF,TGCAGTGCTAGGAGACAGGAGCGCGTGGAGCAGTACTTC